These T cell receptor beta chains were read from a single sample in a study of CD8 T cells in Susac syndrome. TCRdb analysed the immunoSEQ multiplex PCR reads with MiXCR anew, one entry per CDR3 protein. The data show tens of thousands of distinct CDR3 sequences, with under 95% seen just once and about 0.5% held by the top ten. The material sequenced was CD8+ T cells from PBMCs. The receptors here all came from a human donor in good health. Each CDR3 is given with its conserved first and last residue. The D gene is left open where the match is weak. Expanded clones are given a class, and other clones once, few, many or no size at all.

size: .; D: .; J: TRBJ2-3; V: TRBV2; DNA: TGTGCCAGCGAGGTCTTGGGCACAGATACGCAGTATTTT; CDR3: CASEVLGTDTQYF
size: .; D: .; J: TRBJ1-1; V: TRBV7-9; DNA: TGTGCCAGCAGCCCCCCCAATTCGAACACTGAAGCTTTCTTT; CDR3: CASSPPNSNTEAFF
size: .; D: TRBD1; J: TRBJ1-4; V: TRBV29-1; DNA: TGCAGCGTTGAGACACAGGGGAGTAGTGAAAAACTGTTTTTT; CDR3: CSVETQGSSEKLFF
size: .; D: .; J: TRBJ2-7; V: TRBV29-1; DNA: TGCAGCGTTGACAGGGGTAACAACGAGCAGTACTTC; CDR3: CSVDRGNNEQYF
size: .; D: .; J: TRBJ2-6; V: TRBV29-1; DNA: TGCAGCGTCGTGCGGCCGGGACCCGATGCCTCTGGGGCCAACGTCCTGACTTTC; CDR3: CSVVRPGPDASGANVLTF
size: once; D: .; J: TRBJ2-5; V: TRBV29-1; DNA: TGCAGCGTTGAAGATCGGGTCAGGGCAGGCGAGACCCAGTACTTC; CDR3: CSVEDRVRAGETQYF
size: .; D: .; J: TRBJ1-1; V: TRBV20-1; DNA: TGCAGTGCTAGCGTAGGGAGGTTCTTT; CDR3: CSASVGRFF
size: .; D: .; J: TRBJ1-2; V: TRBV27; DNA: TGTGCCAGCAGTCCGTTGGGGGGGGGCGACGGCTACACCTTC; CDR3: CASSPLGGGDGYTF
size: .; D: TRBD2; J: TRBJ2-7; V: TRBV19; DNA: TGTGCCAGTAGTCTCGGACTAGCGGGAGCGAGTGAGCAGTACTTC; CDR3: CASSLGLAGASEQYF
size: once; D: .; J: TRBJ2-3; V: TRBV13; DNA: TGTGCCAGCAGCTTAGGAGGGGTGCCAGATACGCAGTATTTT; CDR3: CASSLGGVPDTQYF
size: .; D: TRBD2; J: TRBJ2-1; V: TRBV29-1; DNA: TGCAGCGTTGAAGATACTAGCGGGAATCAGAATGAGCAGTTCTTC; CDR3: CSVEDTSGNQNEQFF
size: few; D: .; J: TRBJ2-5; V: TRBV3-1; DNA: TGTGCCAGCAGCCAAGAAGGGGCTGGCCTGGATGGGACCCAGTACTTC; CDR3: CASSQEGAGLDGTQYF
size: .; D: TRBD2; J: TRBJ2-1; V: TRBV11-2; DNA: TGTGCCAGCAGCAGGGGACTAGCGGGAGGAGAGCAGTTCTTC; CDR3: CASSRGLAGGEQFF
size: .; D: .; J: TRBJ2-7; V: TRBV29-1; DNA: TGCAGCGTCACAAGTAGGACAGTCGAGGGTCCTGGGATCTATAACTACGAGCAGTACTTC; CDR3: CSVTSRTVEGPGIYNYEQYF
size: .; D: .; J: TRBJ2-7; V: TRBV19; DNA: TGTGCCAGTAGTATGGCGGGACAAAACTACGAGCAGTACTTC; CDR3: CASSMAGQNYEQYF
size: .; D: TRBD1; J: TRBJ2-2; V: TRBV5-4; DNA: TGTGCCAGCAGCCTGGGACAGGGGGGAACCGGGGAGCTGTTTTTT; CDR3: CASSLGQGGTGELFF
size: .; D: .; J: TRBJ2-7; V: TRBV20-1; DNA: TGCAGTGCTAGAGATTTGGGGGTCGAGCAGTACTTC; CDR3: CSARDLGVEQYF
size: .; D: .; J: TRBJ2-1; V: TRBV20-1; DNA: TGCAGTGCCGCCGGCCAGTTCTACAATGAGCAGTTCTTC; CDR3: CSAAGQFYNEQFF
size: .; D: .; J: TRBJ2-1; V: TRBV19; DNA: TGTGCCAGTAGTCTAGTAAAGTACAATGAGCAGTTCTTC; CDR3: CASSLVKYNEQFF
size: .; D: .; J: TRBJ2-1; V: TRBV5-6; DNA: TGTGCCAGCAGCCTTCAAGGTAGAGGGGGGATTAATGAGCAGTTCTTC; CDR3: CASSLQGRGGINEQFF
size: .; D: .; J: TRBJ2-1; V: TRBV11-2; DNA: TGTGCCAGCAGCCCCTGGGGGTACAATGAGCAGTTCTTC; CDR3: CASSPWGYNEQFF
size: once; D: .; J: TRBJ2-7; V: TRBV27; DNA: TGTGCCAGCAGTTTCGTGGGGATGGGCCACGAGCAGTACTTC; CDR3: CASSFVGMGHEQYF
size: few; D: .; J: TRBJ2-7; V: TRBV29-1; DNA: TGCAGCGTTGTTGGGCTAGAGACACCCGAGCAGTACTTC; CDR3: CSVVGLETPEQYF
size: .; D: .; J: TRBJ1-2; V: TRBV19; DNA: TGTGCCAGTATCGTCAACGGTCCGGGACCCCTTAACTATGGCTACACCTTC; CDR3: CASIVNGPGPLNYGYTF
size: .; D: .; J: TRBJ2-1; V: TRBV9; DNA: TGTGCCAGCAGCGTAGCTGACGGGGTCTACAATGAGCAGTTCTTC; CDR3: CASSVADGVYNEQFF
size: .; D: .; J: TRBJ1-2; V: TRBV9; DNA: TGTGCCAGCAGCGTTTGGGAAGACCTCCTTAACTATGGCTACACCTTC; CDR3: CASSVWEDLLNYGYTF
size: .; D: .; J: TRBJ2-2; V: TRBV5-1; DNA: TGCGCCAGCAACAGTAGGTCCGGGGAGCTGTTTTTT; CDR3: CASNSRSGELFF
size: .; D: TRBD2; J: TRBJ2-1; V: TRBV6-5; DNA: TGTGCCAGCACTAGCGGGACGAACAATGAGCAGTTCTTC; CDR3: CASTSGTNNEQFF
size: .; D: .; J: TRBJ2-7; V: TRBV14; DNA: TGTGCCAGCGGGACGAAGGGTTCCGAGCAGTACTTC; CDR3: CASGTKGSEQYF
size: .; D: .; J: TRBJ2-3; V: TRBV11-1; DNA: TGTGCCAGCAGCTTACTCGACGAAGATACGCAGTATTTT; CDR3: CASSLLDEDTQYF
size: .; D: .; J: TRBJ1-2; V: TRBV29-1; DNA: TGCAGCGTTGCCTCCTCTCAGGGATACTATGGCTACACCTTC; CDR3: CSVASSQGYYGYTF
size: .; D: TRBD1; J: TRBJ1-2; V: TRBV25-1; DNA: TGTGCCAGCAGTGACCCAGCCCTCACAGGGGACTATGGCTACACCTTC; CDR3: CASSDPALTGDYGYTF